This T cell receptor beta chain was retrieved from a study of blood T cell repertoires in COVID-19. Trimming took off 5 bases at V and 1 base at J, with 8 bases between the two ends. The CDR3 runs to 13 residues. Germline lookup yields CDR1 SQVTM and CDR2 ANQGSEA. Repertoires were generated with immunoSEQ multiplex PCR, while TCRdb's copy carries only in-frame clones and drops some. The data show 230,000 or so clones, 81% seen once. The material sequenced was peripheral blood. The chain is built from TRBV29-1 and TRBJ2-2, with D possibly matching TRBD1 (5 bases). The clonotype comes from an elderly woman with COVID-19, enrolled during active disease. The CDR3 spells CSVLDKNTGELFF. For the CDR3, the DNA is TGCAGCGTTCTGGACAAGAACACCGGGGAGCTGTTTTTT.